A selection of T cell receptor beta chains follows, all from one sample in a study of blood T cell repertoires in COVID-19. Data came from immunoSEQ multiplex PCR; TCRdb stores just in-frame clones and leaves some out. The sample carries tens of thousands of clones, 80% to 90% recorded once. Sequenced: peripheral blood. These receptors all stem from a man aged 25-40 years with acute or convalescent COVID-19. Both conserved end residues are part of each CDR3. D genes are given only for firm matches. Expanded clones are given a class, and other clones once, few, many or no size at all.

J | D | size | V | DNA | CDR3
TRBJ2-7 | TRBD2 | medium-sized | TRBV18 | TGTGCCAGCTCTCAAATAGCGGGAGGATCGGACGAGCAGTACTTC | CASSQIAGGSDEQYF
TRBJ1-2 | TRBD1 | NA | TRBV5-4 | TGTGCCAGCAGATCAGACAGGGGGGTTAGCGGCTACACCTTC | CASRSDRGVSGYTF
TRBJ1-1 | NA | NA | TRBV4-3 | TGCGCCAGCAGCCAAGTTCGGAGAGGGCCAACTTCTACGGCTTTCTTT | CASSQVRRGPTSTAFF
TRBJ2-1 | NA | once | TRBV11-1 | TGTGCCAGCAGCTACAGCGGGTCGAATGAGCAGTTCTTC | CASSYSGSNEQFF
TRBJ1-5 | NA | NA | TRBV4-2 | TGTGCCAGCAGCCAAGATACGGGGGTCAATCAGCCCCAGCATTTT | CASSQDTGVNQPQHF
TRBJ1-2 | NA | NA | TRBV2 | TGTGCCAGCAGTGAAGGACAGGCTTATGGCTACACCTTC | CASSEGQAYGYTF
TRBJ1-1 | NA | NA | TRBV6-1 | TGTGCCAGCAGTGAAATTGGGTGGGGGCCGACGAACACTGAAGCTTTCTTT | CASSEIGWGPTNTEAFF
TRBJ2-3 | NA | NA | TRBV30 | TGTGCCTGGAGTGGGGTGAGGGGCACAGATACGCAGTATTTT | CAWSGVRGTDTQYF
TRBJ2-5 | NA | NA | TRBV2 | TGTGCCAGCAGTGTCTTGGAGACCCAGTACTTC | CASSVLETQYF
TRBJ1-3 | NA | NA | TRBV30 | TGTGCCTGGAGTGTAAACGGAGACACCATATATTTT | CAWSVNGDTIYF
TRBJ1-2 | NA | NA | TRBV10-3 | TGTGCCATCGGGCTGGACAAAAGTCTTGAAACTAACTATGGCTACACCTTC | CAIGLDKSLETNYGYTF
TRBJ1-2 | NA | NA | TRBV6-5 | TGTGCCAGCGAAACAGGAGCTGCTAACTATGGCTACACCTTC | CASETGAANYGYTF
TRBJ1-2 | NA | NA | TRBV7-2 | TGTGCCAGCAGCCCTGGGGCGAACTATGGCTACACCTTC | CASSPGANYGYTF
TRBJ1-2 | TRBD1 | NA | TRBV6-5 | TGTGCCAGCAGGACCCGCCAGGGGGAAGGTGGCTACACCTTC | CASRTRQGEGGYTF
TRBJ2-5 | NA | NA | TRBV7-9 | TGTGCCAGCAGCTTAGAGGGAGTGGGTGAGACCCAGTACTTC | CASSLEGVGETQYF
TRBJ1-2 | TRBD1 | NA | TRBV30 | TGTGCCTGTGGGACAGGGGGCTTTATCTATGGCTACACCTTC | CACGTGGFIYGYTF
TRBJ2-1 | TRBD2 | NA | TRBV11-3 | TGTGCCAGCAGCTCCCACCCCTTACCAGCGGGATCCTACAATGAGCAGTTCTTC | CASSSHPLPAGSYNEQFF
TRBJ2-1 | NA | NA | TRBV4-3 | TGCGCCAGCAGCCAGGACTCTATCTCCTACAATGAGCAGTTCTTC | CASSQDSISYNEQFF
TRBJ1-1 | TRBD1 | NA | TRBV30 | TGTGCCTGGAGTCCCCTCACGGACAGGGGAACTGAAGCTTTCTTT | CAWSPLTDRGTEAFF
TRBJ1-1 | TRBD1 | NA | TRBV6-6 | TGTGCCAGCAGCCCCCGGGACAGAGAAGCTTTCTTT | CASSPRDREAFF
TRBJ2-2 | NA | NA | TRBV6-5 | TGTGCCAGCAGTCGGGATTTAACCGGGGAGCTGTTTTTT | CASSRDLTGELFF
TRBJ2-3 | TRBD1 | NA | TRBV3-1/TRBV3-2 | TGTGCCAGCAGCCAAGGGACAGGGCCAGATACGCAGTATTTT | CASSQGTGPDTQYF
TRBJ2-2 | TRBD1 | NA | TRBV5-1 | TGCGCCAGCAGCTTGGTGAGGGGGCGACCGAACACCGGGGAGCTGTTTTTT | CASSLVRGRPNTGELFF
TRBJ2-1 | TRBD2 | few | TRBV7-9 | TGTGCCAGCAGCTTTGGGACTAGCGGTGAGCAGTTCTTC | CASSFGTSGEQFF
TRBJ1-4 | NA | NA | TRBV5-1 | TGCGCCAGCAGCTTGGTAGGGGTGGAAGGTGAAAAACTGTTTTTT | CASSLVGVEGEKLFF
TRBJ2-1 | TRBD2 | NA | TRBV30 | TGTGCCTCCCAGCGGGGACATGAGCAGTTCTTC | CASQRGHEQFF
TRBJ2-6 | TRBD1 | few | TRBV27 | TGTGCCAGCAGTTTAAAGGACAGGGCTGGGGCCAACGTCCTGACTTTC | CASSLKDRAGANVLTF
TRBJ1-2 | NA | NA | TRBV2 | TGTGCCAGCAGTGAAGCGCGGGGAAATGGCTACACCTTC | CASSEARGNGYTF
TRBJ1-3 | TRBD1 | NA | TRBV11-2 | TGTGCCAGCAGCTTATTACAGGGGCCTCGGAACACCATATATTTT | CASSLLQGPRNTIYF
TRBJ1-6 | TRBD1 | NA | TRBV13 | TGTGCCAGCAGCTTAGGCCTAGGGGGCAATCTTAATTCACCCCTCCACTTT | CASSLGLGGNLNSPLHF
TRBJ1-4 | NA | NA | TRBV4-3 | TGCGCCAGCAGCCAAGATTTGATGCGGGGGATTGGGACTAATGAAAAACTGTTTTTT | CASSQDLMRGIGTNEKLFF